The clone carrying this T cell receptor beta chain was detected many times. For TCRbeta, the library was prepared with unique molecular identifiers. TCRdb re-analysed the PCR reads in MiXCR, keeping a single row per CDR3 protein. The sample carries around 360,000 distinct CDR3 sequences, about a tenth recorded once. The data were obtained in a study of T-cell reconstitution after alpha-beta-depleted transplantation in children. This CDR3 spans 15 amino acids. Per germline, CDR1 DFQATT and CDR2 SNEGSKA (reference sequence). V was shortened by 3 bases and J by 1 base, with 16 bases between the two germline ends.

Sequencing used PBMCs from the stem cell graft donor, obtained from the stem cell graft. The V and J genes are TRBV20-1 and TRBJ2-7, with D possibly matching TRBD2 (6 bases). The receptor's source is a human donor who donated a stem cell graft to a child with acute lymphoblastic leukemia. CDR3 sequence reads: CSASSPSVLSYEQYF. DNA of the CDR3: TGCAGTGCTAGTTCCCCTAGCGTATTATCCTACGAGCAGTACTTC.